This T cell receptor beta chain was recorded in a study of T cells in Graves' hyperthyroidism and ophthalmopathy. About the research overall: Initial diagnosis, before any treatment, was when peripheral blood was collected.

This clonotype was seen a handful of times. Amplified regions were TCR beta CDR3 sequences from RNA transcripts. TCR CDR3 regions were first amplified by RT-PCR with HTBI primers. MiXCR, run by TCRdb on the multiplex PCR reads, gives a single entry per CDR3 protein. The sample includes about 510,000 distinct CDR3 sequences, 14% seen only once; the top ten take 14%. The study defined stable Graves' hyperthyroidism as no ophthalmopathy progression within 18 months. Clinical symptoms, serum thyroxine, TRAb, thyroid ultrasound and orbital computed tomography established diagnosis. This CDR3 spans 14 amino acids. Germline V gives CDR1 MNHEY, CDR2 SMNVEV (reference sequence). The V gene lost 8 bases and the J gene lost 5 bases, with 15 bases spanning the gap.

Sequenced sample: blood. The rearrangement links TRBV27 to TRBJ1-4, with D tentatively TRBD1 (6 bases). This TCR was sampled from a woman aged 40-49 years with Graves' hyperthyroidism. CDR3 in amino acids: CASSVYQGNEKLFF. The CDR3 nucleotides are TGTGCCAGCTCAGTTTATCAGGGGAATGAAAAACTGTTTTTT.